Listed below are T cell receptor beta chains from one sample, sequenced in a study of beta chain features in type 1 diabetes. Data came from immunoSEQ multiplex PCR; TCRdb stores just in-frame clones and leaves some out. The data contain some 900,000 clones, 17% of them singletons. Sequenced material: naive CD4+ T cells from blood. The receptors derive from a woman under 30 in good health. CDR3s include the opening cysteine and the closing phenylalanine or tryptophan. Each record gives: J gene, D gene, clone size, V gene, CDR3 DNA, CDR3 protein. D genes are given only for firm matches. Clone size, where shown, is once, few, many, or a class for clones that have expanded.

J gene: TRBJ2-1
D gene: .
clone size: few
V gene: TRBV7-2
CDR3 DNA: TGTGCCAGCAGCTTAGCTCGGCTTACCTCGATCTACGAGCAGTTCTTC
CDR3 protein: CASSLARLTSIYEQFF

J gene: TRBJ1-5
D gene: .
clone size: few
V gene: TRBV15
CDR3 DNA: TGTGCCACCAGCAGAGAGGCCTCTGGTTTAGGTCAGCCCCAGCATTTT
CDR3 protein: CATSREASGLGQPQHF

J gene: TRBJ2-5
D gene: TRBD2
clone size: few
V gene: TRBV13
CDR3 DNA: TGTGCCAGCAGCTTAGTAGGCAGCAGCGGGAGAGAGACCCAGTACTTC
CDR3 protein: CASSLVGSSGRETQYF

J gene: TRBJ2-5
D gene: .
clone size: .
V gene: TRBV6-6
CDR3 DNA: TGTGCCAGCAGTTACCCAAACAACGCAGAGACCCAGTACTTC
CDR3 protein: CASSYPNNAETQYF

J gene: TRBJ2-1
D gene: TRBD2
clone size: few
V gene: TRBV10-2
CDR3 DNA: TGCGCCAGCAGGGAGAGCGGGAGTATCGGCAATGAGCAGTTCTTC
CDR3 protein: CASRESGSIGNEQFF

J gene: TRBJ2-2
D gene: .
clone size: few
V gene: TRBV5-1
CDR3 DNA: TGCGCCAGCAGCTTGGCGGCGGATTACACCGGGGAGCTGTTTTTT
CDR3 protein: CASSLAADYTGELFF

J gene: TRBJ1-1
D gene: .
clone size: .
V gene: TRBV7-2
CDR3 DNA: TGTGCCAGCAGCTTATGGGGGCTGGGCACTGAAGCTTTCTTT
CDR3 protein: CASSLWGLGTEAFF

J gene: TRBJ2-7
D gene: .
clone size: few
V gene: TRBV6-5
CDR3 DNA: TGTGCCAGCAGTGAAGGGTACTACGAGCAGTACTTC
CDR3 protein: CASSEGYYEQYF

J gene: TRBJ2-7
D gene: TRBD2
clone size: few
V gene: TRBV27
CDR3 DNA: TGTGCCAGCAGTGACCGACTAGCGGGAGACTATTATGAGCAGTACTTC
CDR3 protein: CASSDRLAGDYYEQYF

J gene: TRBJ1-2
D gene: .
clone size: .
V gene: TRBV4-1
CDR3 DNA: TGCGCCAGCATGCCAAGACAAGGCCTCTATGGCTACACCTTC
CDR3 protein: CASMPRQGLYGYTF

J gene: TRBJ1-4
D gene: .
clone size: .
V gene: TRBV6-5
CDR3 DNA: TGTGCCAGCAGTTACTCGCCGGCCCCAACTAATGAAAAACTGTTTTTT
CDR3 protein: CASSYSPAPTNEKLFF

J gene: TRBJ2-2
D gene: TRBD1
clone size: few
V gene: TRBV6-6
CDR3 DNA: TGTGCCAGCAGTCGTACAGGGGTCACCGGGGAGCTGTTTTTT
CDR3 protein: CASSRTGVTGELFF

J gene: TRBJ2-7
D gene: .
clone size: few
V gene: TRBV10-3
CDR3 DNA: TGTGCCACCAGGGTGTGGCGGGACGATGACGAGCAGTACTTC
CDR3 protein: CATRVWRDDDEQYF

J gene: TRBJ1-1
D gene: TRBD1
clone size: .
V gene: TRBV29-1
CDR3 DNA: TGCAGCGTTCAGGACAGGGGGCGGAGGGTTGAAGCTTTCTTT
CDR3 protein: CSVQDRGRRVEAFF

J gene: TRBJ1-2
D gene: TRBD1
clone size: .
V gene: TRBV7-2
CDR3 DNA: TGTGCCAGCAGCCGACCTAATAGACAGGGAGGGGGCTACACCTTC
CDR3 protein: CASSRPNRQGGGYTF

J gene: TRBJ1-2
D gene: TRBD1
clone size: few
V gene: TRBV18
CDR3 DNA: TGTGCCAGCTCACCCCAGGGGGCTCTTTATGGCTACACCTTC
CDR3 protein: CASSPQGALYGYTF

J gene: TRBJ2-7
D gene: .
clone size: few
V gene: TRBV5-1
CDR3 DNA: TGCGCCAGCGCTATACAGGGCCCCTCCTACGAGCAGTACTTC
CDR3 protein: CASAIQGPSYEQYF

J gene: TRBJ2-7
D gene: TRBD2
clone size: .
V gene: TRBV19
CDR3 DNA: TGTGCCAGTAGTATAGGCCCGACTAGCGGCTCCTACGAGCAGTACTTC
CDR3 protein: CASSIGPTSGSYEQYF

J gene: TRBJ2-7
D gene: .
clone size: .
V gene: TRBV7-9
CDR3 DNA: TGTGCCAGCAGCACCCGACAGGGAGGTTACGAGCAGTACTTC
CDR3 protein: CASSTRQGGYEQYF

J gene: TRBJ2-5
D gene: TRBD2
clone size: few
V gene: TRBV7-2
CDR3 DNA: TGTGCCAGCAGCTTACCAGCGGGAGCCCCCCGGGAGACCCAGTACTTC
CDR3 protein: CASSLPAGAPRETQYF

J gene: TRBJ1-2
D gene: .
clone size: few
V gene: TRBV7-9
CDR3 DNA: TGTGCCAGCACGGATAACTATGGCTACACCTTC
CDR3 protein: CASTDNYGYTF

J gene: TRBJ2-1
D gene: .
clone size: few
V gene: TRBV29-1
CDR3 DNA: TGCAGCGTTGCACTGACAGTTTACAATGAGCAGTTCTTC
CDR3 protein: CSVALTVYNEQFF

J gene: TRBJ1-1
D gene: TRBD1
clone size: few
V gene: TRBV6-5
CDR3 DNA: TGTGCCACCAGGGGGGGCAACACTGAAGCTTTCTTT
CDR3 protein: CATRGGNTEAFF

J gene: TRBJ1-2
D gene: .
clone size: .
V gene: TRBV7-9
CDR3 DNA: TGTGCCAGCAGCTTAGGCGGTGGGTCAGGGGTTAACTATGGCTACACCTTC
CDR3 protein: CASSLGGGSGVNYGYTF

J gene: TRBJ1-5
D gene: .
clone size: .
V gene: TRBV4-3
CDR3 DNA: TGCGCCAGCAGCCAATTCTCCGGGAGGCAGCCCCAGCATTTT
CDR3 protein: CASSQFSGRQPQHF

J gene: TRBJ1-2
D gene: .
clone size: .
V gene: TRBV5-1
CDR3 DNA: TGCGCCAGCAGCCACGGGGTGTCCGGTGGCTACACCTTC
CDR3 protein: CASSHGVSGGYTF

J gene: TRBJ2-1
D gene: .
clone size: few
V gene: TRBV7-2
CDR3 DNA: TGTGCCAGCAGCGAGACATCTGCCCACTACAATGAGCAGTTCTTC
CDR3 protein: CASSETSAHYNEQFF

J gene: TRBJ2-5
D gene: .
clone size: .
V gene: TRBV14
CDR3 DNA: TGTGCCAGCAGCCAAGATTGGAGGTTCGGGCAAGAGACCCAGTACTTC
CDR3 protein: CASSQDWRFGQETQYF

J gene: TRBJ2-5
D gene: TRBD2
clone size: few
V gene: TRBV7-9
CDR3 DNA: TGTGCCAGCAGCACTCGGACTAGCGGGAGCCGGGAGACCCAGTACTTC
CDR3 protein: CASSTRTSGSRETQYF

J gene: TRBJ2-7
D gene: .
clone size: .
V gene: TRBV19
CDR3 DNA: TGTGCCAGTAGTATTGCGGGGAGATCCTACGAGCAGTACTTC
CDR3 protein: CASSIAGRSYEQYF

J gene: TRBJ2-7
D gene: TRBD1
clone size: .
V gene: TRBV4-3
CDR3 DNA: TGCGCCAGCAGCCGAGACAGGGGGCTCTACGAGCAGTACTTC
CDR3 protein: CASSRDRGLYEQYF

J gene: TRBJ1-5
D gene: .
clone size: .
V gene: TRBV7-2
CDR3 DNA: TGTGCCAGCAGCCACGATGGGGGGAATCAGCCCCAGCATTTT
CDR3 protein: CASSHDGGNQPQHF

J gene: TRBJ2-5
D gene: TRBD2
clone size: few
V gene: TRBV5-6
CDR3 DNA: TGTGCCAGCAGCTTGTCTGCGGGAGTATCGGAGACCCAGTACTTC
CDR3 protein: CASSLSAGVSETQYF

J gene: TRBJ2-3
D gene: TRBD1
clone size: .
V gene: TRBV18
CDR3 DNA: TGTGCCAGCTCACCGGGGACAGGGGCAGATACGCAGTATTTT
CDR3 protein: CASSPGTGADTQYF

J gene: TRBJ2-1
D gene: .
clone size: .
V gene: TRBV28
CDR3 DNA: TGTGCCAGCAGTGTCGGGAGCGGCAATGAGCAGTTCTTC
CDR3 protein: CASSVGSGNEQFF

J gene: TRBJ1-3
D gene: .
clone size: few
V gene: TRBV27
CDR3 DNA: TGTGCCAGCAGTTTAGCAGCCGGAAACACCATATATTTT
CDR3 protein: CASSLAAGNTIYF

J gene: TRBJ2-7
D gene: TRBD1
clone size: .
V gene: TRBV9
CDR3 DNA: TGTGCCAGCAGCGTTGCCGGGACAGGGGTATACGAGCAGTACTTC
CDR3 protein: CASSVAGTGVYEQYF

J gene: TRBJ2-7
D gene: .
clone size: .
V gene: TRBV18
CDR3 DNA: TGTGCCAGCTCACCTGTAGGCTACGAGCAGTACTTC
CDR3 protein: CASSPVGYEQYF

J gene: TRBJ1-1
D gene: .
clone size: .
V gene: TRBV6-6
CDR3 DNA: TGTGCCAGCAGTTGGGAGGGGGGCGCGAACACTGAAGCTTTCTTT
CDR3 protein: CASSWEGGANTEAFF

J gene: TRBJ2-1
D gene: TRBD2
clone size: few
V gene: TRBV6-1
CDR3 DNA: TGTGCCAGCCTAGGGACTAGCGGGATCGATGAGCAGTTCTTC
CDR3 protein: CASLGTSGIDEQFF

J gene: TRBJ2-1
D gene: TRBD2
clone size: .
V gene: TRBV11-2
CDR3 DNA: TGTGCCAGCAGCTCACAAGCGGGGAGGGGGTTCTTC
CDR3 protein: CASSSQAGRGFF

J gene: TRBJ2-7
D gene: .
clone size: .
V gene: TRBV19
CDR3 DNA: TGTGCCAGTAGTATAGCTGCGGGACGGCCCTACGAGCAGTACTTC
CDR3 protein: CASSIAAGRPYEQYF

J gene: TRBJ2-1
D gene: .
clone size: few
V gene: TRBV28
CDR3 DNA: TGTGCCAGCAGTTTGGATGAGCAGTTCTTC
CDR3 protein: CASSLDEQFF

J gene: TRBJ1-2
D gene: TRBD1
clone size: .
V gene: TRBV25-1
CDR3 DNA: TGTGCCAGCAACAGGGGCGAGAACTATGGCTACACCTTC
CDR3 protein: CASNRGENYGYTF

J gene: TRBJ2-1
D gene: TRBD1
clone size: few
V gene: TRBV28
CDR3 DNA: TGTGCCAGCAGCTTACAGGGGGTATTTGGCAATGAGCAGTTCTTC
CDR3 protein: CASSLQGVFGNEQFF

J gene: TRBJ2-4
D gene: .
clone size: many
V gene: TRBV7-9
CDR3 DNA: TGTGCCAGCATCGGCCCCACGATGGCTGGCATTCAGTACTTC
CDR3 protein: CASIGPTMAGIQYF

J gene: TRBJ2-7
D gene: TRBD2
clone size: few
V gene: TRBV19
CDR3 DNA: TGTGCCAGTAGTCTGGGGACTAGCGGGAGCGAGCAGTACTTC
CDR3 protein: CASSLGTSGSEQYF

J gene: TRBJ1-2
D gene: TRBD1
clone size: once
V gene: TRBV28
CDR3 DNA: TGTGCCAGCAGTTCAATGGACAGGGAGAACTATGGCTACACCTTC
CDR3 protein: CASSSMDRENYGYTF

J gene: TRBJ1-2
D gene: TRBD1
clone size: .
V gene: TRBV4-1
CDR3 DNA: TGCGCCAGCAGCCAGCAGCGGGACAGGGGGCTTGGCTACACCTTC
CDR3 protein: CASSQQRDRGLGYTF

J gene: TRBJ2-1
D gene: TRBD2
clone size: few
V gene: TRBV28
CDR3 DNA: TGTGCCAGCAGTTTCGGCGGGAGCAATGAGCAGTTCTTC
CDR3 protein: CASSFGGSNEQFF

J gene: TRBJ2-2
D gene: .
clone size: few
V gene: TRBV19
CDR3 DNA: TGTGCCAGTAGTACGGTTACGGGAGCCGGGTTCGGTCAGCTGTTTTTT
CDR3 protein: CASSTVTGAGFGQLFF

J gene: TRBJ2-7
D gene: TRBD2
clone size: .
V gene: TRBV5-1
CDR3 DNA: TGCGCCAGCAGCTACACTAGCGGGAGGGACGAGCAGTACTTC
CDR3 protein: CASSYTSGRDEQYF

J gene: TRBJ2-2
D gene: .
clone size: .
V gene: TRBV7-2
CDR3 DNA: TGTGCCAGCAGCTTAGGACTTTCCACCGGGGAGCTGTTTTTT
CDR3 protein: CASSLGLSTGELFF

J gene: TRBJ2-3
D gene: TRBD2
clone size: few
V gene: TRBV28
CDR3 DNA: TGTGCCAGCATTTCCGGCGATAGAGCGGGAGGCACAGATACGCAGTATTTT
CDR3 protein: CASISGDRAGGTDTQYF